Listed below are T cell receptor beta chains from one sample, sequenced in a study of T-cell memory formation after mild COVID-19. MiXCR was run by TCRdb on the 5' RACE reads, yielding one entry per CDR3 protein. Of 65,000 to 90,000 distinct CDR3 sequences listed, around 13% are singletons. Sequencing was done on a sample of PBMCs or a T cell subset sorted from them (not recorded which). The receptors were gathered from an adult woman who had mild COVID-19 (a few samples of this study predate the infection). Cell type and time point are not known. Each CDR3 is given with its conserved first and last residue. A D gene is named only where the DNA matches it firmly. Size tells how often a clone was seen (once, few, many) or the class of an expanded clone, and some rows leave it out.

TGTGCCAGCACTTGGACAGGGGGCTCCCTACTTCCGACAGATACGCAGTATTTT	CASTWTGGSLLPTDTQYF	TRBJ2-3	many	TRBV27	TRBD1
TGCGCCAGCAGCTTCCAGAGCTCCTACAATGAGCAGTTCTTC	CASSFQSSYNEQFF	TRBJ2-1	many	TRBV5-1	.
TGTGCCAGCAGCCAAGTAGCGGGGGGGCTCACAGATACGCAGTATTTT	CASSQVAGGLTDTQYF	TRBJ2-3	.	TRBV7-3	TRBD2
TGCGCCAGCAGCCAAGATATTAGCAGGTTGAGCAACGAGCAGTACTTC	CASSQDISRLSNEQYF	TRBJ2-7	.	TRBV4-3	.
TGTGCCAGCAGCCAAGACGGACAGGGGAACACTGAAGCTTTCTTT	CASSQDGQGNTEAFF	TRBJ1-1	many	TRBV4-2	TRBD1
TGTGCCAGAAGCTGGCCGGAGAAACTTAGCAATCAGCCCCAGCATTTT	CARSWPEKLSNQPQHF	TRBJ1-5	few	TRBV5-3	.
TGTGCCAGCAGTTCCTCGCAAAACACCGGGGAGCTGTTTTTT	CASSSSQNTGELFF	TRBJ2-2	.	TRBV6-5	.
TGCGCCAGCAGCTTGGCTCCAGGGGGGTCCCTAATGAACACTGAAGCTTTCTTT	CASSLAPGGSLMNTEAFF	TRBJ1-1	few	TRBV5-1	TRBD1
TGTGCCAGCAGCCTCCAGACAGGGAGCACAGATACGCAGTATTTT	CASSLQTGSTDTQYF	TRBJ2-3	few	TRBV3-1	TRBD1
TGTGCCATACCCGGCGAGGGGGAGGCCTACGAGCAGTACTTC	CAIPGEGEAYEQYF	TRBJ2-7	few	TRBV2	.
TGTGCCAGCAGTCCGACGAATGAGCAGTTCTTC	CASSPTNEQFF	TRBJ2-1	few	TRBV12-3/TRBV12-4	.
TGTGCCAGCAGCCAAGGGGGCTACAATGAGCAGTTCTTC	CASSQGGYNEQFF	TRBJ2-1	.	TRBV3-1	.
TGTGCCAGCAGCTCCAACGCTGGGACGGTGGGTGAGCAGTTCTTC	CASSSNAGTVGEQFF	TRBJ2-1	few	TRBV4-2	.
TGCGCCAGCAGCCAAGAAGGCCGCGAGGGGGAGACCCAGTACTTC	CASSQEGREGETQYF	TRBJ2-5	many	TRBV4-1	.
TGTGCCAGCAGTCCGCCGGGACAGGGAGAGGTGACCCAGTACTTC	CASSPPGQGEVTQYF	TRBJ2-5	.	TRBV12-3/TRBV12-4	TRBD1
TGTGCCAGCAGCCCCGGGGCAGGGGGCGGTACTGAAGCTTTCTTT	CASSPGAGGGTEAFF	TRBJ1-1	.	TRBV13	TRBD1
TGTGCCAGCAGTTACCAGGGCCGCCTATTTAGCACAGATACGCAGTATTTT	CASSYQGRLFSTDTQYF	TRBJ2-3	few	TRBV6-2/TRBV6-3	.
TGTGCCAGCAGTTACTACAGGGGGGATGAGCAGTTCTTC	CASSYYRGDEQFF	TRBJ2-1	.	TRBV6-5	TRBD1
TGTGCCAGCAGCCCCCGGGACAGGGCGGACAATGAGCAGTTCTTC	CASSPRDRADNEQFF	TRBJ2-1	few	TRBV7-9	TRBD1
TGTGCCAGCAGCACCCTACTCGCGGGAGGTCCCCATCGTACTAGCACAGATACGCAGTATTTT	CASSTLLAGGPHRTSTDTQYF	TRBJ2-3	.	TRBV27	TRBD2
TGTGCCAGCAGCCTTAGCGGGGGAGGATCAGATACGCAGTATTTT	CASSLSGGGSDTQYF	TRBJ2-3	many	TRBV13	TRBD2
TGCGCCAGCAGCCTACTTGGGACTAAATACACCGGGGAGCTGTTTTTT	CASSLLGTKYTGELFF	TRBJ2-2	.	TRBV4-3	TRBD2
TGCGCCAGCAGCTTGACGGGACTAGCGGCTTACAATGAGCAGTTCTTC	CASSLTGLAAYNEQFF	TRBJ2-1	few	TRBV5-1	TRBD2
TGTGCCAGCGGACATCTGGTGTACAGGCAGTTCTTC	CASGHLVYRQFF	TRBJ2-1	few	TRBV27	.
TGCGCCAGCAGCCCATTCTTGGGCCTGGGATTGGCCTACGAGCAGTACTTC	CASSPFLGLGLAYEQYF	TRBJ2-7	few	TRBV4-3	.
TGTGCCAGCAGCTTAGGACTAGCGGCATCCTACGAGCAGTACTTC	CASSLGLAASYEQYF	TRBJ2-7	many	TRBV7-9	TRBD2
TGTGCCAGCAGCTTAGCGAGGGGACTAGGTCGAGGAGAGACCCAGTACTTC	CASSLARGLGRGETQYF	TRBJ2-5	.	TRBV11-2	TRBD2
TGTGCCAGCAGGGAACTCGTATCCTACGAGCAGTACTTC	CASRELVSYEQYF	TRBJ2-7	.	TRBV6-1	.
TGTGCCAGCAGTGAACGGGGCGGGGTACCCTACAATGAGCAGTTCTTC	CASSERGGVPYNEQFF	TRBJ2-1	few	TRBV2	.
TGTGCCAGCAGCTTCCGGGACTACAAGAGAACCCAGTACTTC	CASSFRDYKRTQYF	TRBJ2-5	few	TRBV13	TRBD2
TGTGCTAGTGGTTCAATTCTAGCGGGGGGTTCTAGCACAGATACGCAGTATTTT	CASGSILAGGSSTDTQYF	TRBJ2-3	.	TRBV12-5	TRBD2
TGCGCCAGCAGCCAAGATGGGGGGTTCTCCACAGATACGCAGTATTTT	CASSQDGGFSTDTQYF	TRBJ2-3	many	TRBV4-3	.
TGTGCCTGGAGTGTATGGGATGAGCAGTTCTTC	CAWSVWDEQFF	TRBJ2-1	.	TRBV30	.
TGTGCCACCAGCAGAGTGGAGGGGGATACGCAGTATTTT	CATSRVEGDTQYF	TRBJ2-3	few	TRBV15	.
TGCGCCAGCAGCTTGGTTGGTGATGAAGCTTTCTTT	CASSLVGDEAFF	TRBJ1-1	many	TRBV5-1	.
TGTGCCAGCAGTGACGGGGGAGGAGATACGCAGTATTTT	CASSDGGGDTQYF	TRBJ2-3	.	TRBV6-4	.
TGTGCCAGCAGCTTATGGAACGATCAGCCCCAGCATTTT	CASSLWNDQPQHF	TRBJ1-5	.	TRBV7-2	.
TGTGCCAGCAGCCAAGGAATGCGTCCGTTCTTC	CASSQGMRPFF	TRBJ2-1	few	TRBV3-1	.
TGTGCCAGCAGCCAACTCAAAGCGGGAGCGGACACCGGGGAGCTGTTTTTT	CASSQLKAGADTGELFF	TRBJ2-2	.	TRBV14	TRBD2
TGCAGTGCTAGAGATACCAAAGAATACTACGAGCAGTACTTC	CSARDTKEYYEQYF	TRBJ2-7	many	TRBV20-1	.
TGTGCCAGCAGTTCCGCGACCCAGTACTTC	CASSSATQYF	TRBJ2-5	.	TRBV6-6	.
TGTGCCAGCAGCCCTATGACAGGCCGAGGGATTCACGGGGAGCTGTTTTTT	CASSPMTGRGIHGELFF	TRBJ2-2	few	TRBV7-9	.
TGTGCCAGTAGCGCAGGGTTTCAGCCCCAGCATTTT	CASSAGFQPQHF	TRBJ1-5	.	TRBV19	.
TGCAGTGCTAGAGATTCCGGATCCTCCGTTCCGGATGAGCAGTTCTTC	CSARDSGSSVPDEQFF	TRBJ2-1	few	TRBV20-1	.
TGTGCCAGCACTTTCGGGGGGATAATGGACTATGGCTACACCTTC	CASTFGGIMDYGYTF	TRBJ1-2	.	TRBV12-3/TRBV12-4	.